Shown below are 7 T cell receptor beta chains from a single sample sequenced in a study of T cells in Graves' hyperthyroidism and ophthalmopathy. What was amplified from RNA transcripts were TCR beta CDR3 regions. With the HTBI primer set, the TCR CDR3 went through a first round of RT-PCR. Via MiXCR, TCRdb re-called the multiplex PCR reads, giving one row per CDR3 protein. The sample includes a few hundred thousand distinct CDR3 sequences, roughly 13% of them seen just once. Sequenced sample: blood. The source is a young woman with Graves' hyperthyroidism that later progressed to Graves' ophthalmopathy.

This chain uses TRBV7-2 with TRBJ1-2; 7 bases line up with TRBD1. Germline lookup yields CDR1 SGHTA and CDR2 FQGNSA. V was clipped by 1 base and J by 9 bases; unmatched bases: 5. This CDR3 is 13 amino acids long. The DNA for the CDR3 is TGTGCCAGCAGCTTAGGACAGGGAACGAGCTACACCTTC. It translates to CASSLGQGTSYTF.

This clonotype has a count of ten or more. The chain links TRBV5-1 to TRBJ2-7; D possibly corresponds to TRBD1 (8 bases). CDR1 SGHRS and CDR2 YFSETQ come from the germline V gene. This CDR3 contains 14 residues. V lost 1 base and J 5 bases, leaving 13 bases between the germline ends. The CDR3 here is CASSLYRGGDEQYF. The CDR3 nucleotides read TGCGCCAGCAGCTTGTACAGGGGGGGCGACGAGCAGTACTTC.

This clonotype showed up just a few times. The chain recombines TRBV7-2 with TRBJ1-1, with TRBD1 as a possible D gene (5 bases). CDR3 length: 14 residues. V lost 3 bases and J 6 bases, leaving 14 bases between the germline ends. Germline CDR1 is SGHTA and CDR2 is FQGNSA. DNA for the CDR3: TGTGCCAGCAGCTTGGGGGGGGTAACAGCTGAAGCTTTCTTT. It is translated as CASSLGGVTAEAFF.

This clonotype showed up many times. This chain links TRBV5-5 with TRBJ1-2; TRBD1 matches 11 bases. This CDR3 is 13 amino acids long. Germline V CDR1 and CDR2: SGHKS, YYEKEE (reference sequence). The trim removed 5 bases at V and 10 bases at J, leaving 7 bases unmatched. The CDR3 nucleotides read TGTGCCAGCAGTTCCGGACAGGGGGCGGACTACACCTTC. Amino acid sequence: CASSSGQGADYTF.

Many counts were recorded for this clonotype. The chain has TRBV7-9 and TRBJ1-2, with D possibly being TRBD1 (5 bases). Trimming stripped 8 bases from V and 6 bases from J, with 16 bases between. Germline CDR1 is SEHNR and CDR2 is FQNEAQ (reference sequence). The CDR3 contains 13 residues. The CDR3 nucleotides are TGTGCCAGCCGAATGGGGGATGGGAATGGCTACACCTTC. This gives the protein CASRMGDGNGYTF.

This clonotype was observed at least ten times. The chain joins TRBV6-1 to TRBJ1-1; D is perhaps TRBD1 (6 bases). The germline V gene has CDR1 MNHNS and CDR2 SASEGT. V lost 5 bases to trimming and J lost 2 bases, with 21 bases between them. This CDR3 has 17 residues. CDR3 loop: CASSYGPGQFKNTEAFF. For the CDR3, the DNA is TGTGCCAGCAGTTATGGGCCTGGACAGTTTAAAAACACTGAAGCTTTCTTT.

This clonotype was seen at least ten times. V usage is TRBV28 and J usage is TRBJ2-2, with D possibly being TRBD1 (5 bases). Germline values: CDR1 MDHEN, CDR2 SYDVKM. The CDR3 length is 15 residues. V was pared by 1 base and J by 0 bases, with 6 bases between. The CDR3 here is CASSLYRPNTGELFF. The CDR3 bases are TGTGCCAGCAGTTTATACAGGCCGAACACCGGGGAGCTGTTTTTT.